Each of the 2 T cell receptor beta chains below was sequenced from the same sample in a study of T-cell reconstitution after alpha-beta-depleted transplantation in children. The TCRbeta library incorporated unique molecular identifiers. TCRdb called the PCR reads again in MiXCR, with one record for every CDR3 protein. The table lists around 600,000 distinct CDR3 sequences, roughly 15% of them singletons. Specimen: PBMCs from the stem cell graft donor, collected from the stem cell graft. The receptors derive from a human donor who donated a stem cell graft to a child with acute myeloid leukemia.

V is TRBV12-2 and J is TRBJ2-3; TRBD1, as called in the table, went unchecked against the DNA. TRBV12-2 is marked as a pseudogene. The CDR3 is 18 residues long. CDR3 amino acids: CASRFGWQETGSADTQYF. The CDR3 nucleotides are TGTGCAAGTCGCTTTGGGTGGCAGGAAACAGGGAGTGCAGATACGCAGTATTTT.

This clonotype was seen a handful of times. The V and J genes are TRBV5-1 and TRBJ2-3; D may be TRBD1 or TRBD2 (5 bases each). The V end lost 2 bases, the J end lost 2 bases, and 9 bases lay between the germline ends. Germline assignment: CDR1 SGHRS and CDR2 YFSETQ. The CDR3 totals 14 residues. The CDR3, as DNA: TGCGCCAGCAGCTTCGGGGCCAACACAGATACGCAGTATTTT. Encoded protein: CASSFGANTDTQYF.